This T cell receptor (beta chain) was sequenced during a study of T cell responses to AZD1222 COVID-19 vaccine. A remark on this clone: Its antigen is undetermined.

CDR1 is SGHAT and CDR2 is FQNNGV in the germline V gene. This CDR3 contains 16 residues. With 5 bases clipped from V and 4 bases from J, the junction kept 13 bases outside the gene matches. Sequencing was performed with immunoSEQ multiplex PCR; in TCRdb, only in-frame clones are kept and a portion is missing. Here the sample spans some 150,000 clones, 70% to 90% being singletons. Findings and limits, study-wide: White British people made up most donors, females outnumbered males, and clonal diversity was possibly underestimated. After two AZD1222 doses, spike-specific TCR breadth and depth rose versus day 0. Just a handful of AZD1222 recipients tested seropositive at baseline. Dominant CD4 TCR responses targeted spike regions 160-218 and 743-854.

The V and J genes are TRBV11-2 and TRBJ1-2; TRBD1 matches 7 bases. The specimen was peripheral blood, collected after recovery from COVID-19. The sequence was obtained from an adult who had recovered from COVID-19. CDR3 DNA: TGTGCCAGCAGCCGACGGGACAGCTCGCCACCCTATGGCTACACCTTC. Translation gives CASSRRDSSPPYGYTF.